Below are 15 T cell receptor beta chains sequenced from a single sample in a study of response to subunit inactivated influenza vaccine. TCRdb re-called the RT-PCR reads through MiXCR, storing one row per CDR3 protein. The sample lists about 800,000 distinct CDR3 sequences; approximately 22% were seen once. Specimen: PBMCs from blood, collected 5 to 6 days after vaccination. These receptors originate from a man aged 50 to 59 who received an inactivated influenza vaccine.

This clonotype was seen more than once but under ten times. The chain uses TRBV20-1 and TRBJ1-6, with 9 bases identical to TRBD1. Looked up from germline, CDR1 is DFQATT and CDR2 is SNEGSKA (reference sequence). With V trimmed by 3 bases and J by 7 bases, 4 bases remained unmatched. The CDR3 totals 14 residues. CDR3 region: CSASLGTGNSPLHF. The DNA for the CDR3 is TGCAGTGCTAGTCTCGGGACAGGGAATTCACCCCTCCACTTT.

This clonotype was seen a few times. The DNA for the CDR3 is TGCAGTGCTAGAGCGGGAGCGTCCCTGAATGAGCAGTTCTTC. Translation gives CSARAGASLNEQFF. V is TRBV20-1 and J is TRBJ2-1; the D gene is possibly TRBD2 (6 bases). This CDR3 has 14 residues. V was trimmed by 1 base and J by 7 bases, leaving 14 bases between them. Per the germline V gene, CDR1 is DFQATT and CDR2 is SNEGSKA (reference sequence).

This clonotype has more than one count but fewer than ten. This sequence joins TRBV12-3 or TRBV12-4 and TRBJ1-1; no firm D call. The CDR3 sequence is 14 residues long. V was cut by 1 base and J by 6 bases, with 12 bases left in between. The CDR3 spells CASSLVGDFAEAFF. The CDR3 coding sequence is TGTGCCAGCAGTTTAGTTGGTGACTTCGCTGAAGCTTTCTTT.

This clonotype was seen more than once but under ten times. The V and J genes are TRBV7-9 and TRBJ1-6; D is possibly TRBD1 (5 bases). CDR1 and CDR2 (germline): SEHNR, FQNEAQ (reference sequence). V lost 2 bases, J lost 5 bases, and 10 bases lay in between. This CDR3 has 15 residues. The CDR3 nucleotides are TGTGCCAGCAGCTTACGGGGGGAAAATAATTCACCCCTCCACTTT. Amino acid sequence: CASSLRGENNSPLHF.

This clonotype showed up just a few times. This chain links TRBV7-9 with TRBJ1-1, with D perhaps matching TRBD1 (5 bases). V dropped 1 base and J dropped 1 base, with 10 bases sitting between them. There are 15 residues in the CDR3. Per the germline V gene, CDR1 is SEHNR and CDR2 is FQNEAQ (reference sequence). The CDR3 DNA follows: TGTGCCAGCAGCTTAGTTTCAGGGAAGAACACTGAAGCTTTCTTT. Translated, it gives CASSLVSGKNTEAFF. The full variable domain, rest sourced from reference TRBV7-9 and TRBJ1-1, is DTGVSQNPRHKITKRGQNVTFRCDPISEHNRLYWYRQTLGQGPEFLTYFQNEAQLEKSRLLSDRFSAERPKGSFSTLEIQRTEQGDSAMYLCASSLVSGKNTEAFFGQGTRLTVV.

In this sample, this clonotype turned up once. The junction shows a germline mismatch at one end, possibly a read error. CDR3 region: CAGSPVRGVSSPLHF. CDR3 in DNA: TGTGCCGGCAGTCCTGTACGTGGGGTGAGTTCACCCCTCCACTTT. V gene TRBV4-2 combines with J gene TRBJ1-6; no clear D gene. The CDR3 spans 15 residues. Germline loops: CDR1 LGHNA, CDR2 YNFKEQ.

The chain is built from TRBV18 and TRBJ1-1; D is perhaps TRBD1 (5 bases). CDR3 size: 15 residues. V gave up 3 bases and J gave up 1 base, with 12 bases separating them. CDR1 KGHSH and CDR2 LQKENI come from the germline V gene. The CDR3 DNA sequence: TGTGCCAGCTCACCTCCTTCCAGGGCGAACACTGAAGCTTTCTTT. It encodes CASSPPSRANTEAFF.

The CDR3 reads CSALSARTSGRSPYEQYF. In DNA form, the CDR3 reads TGCAGTGCCCTCAGTGCGAGGACTAGCGGGCGATCACCCTACGAGCAGTACTTC. This rearrangement joins TRBV20-1 to TRBJ2-7, with 11 bases fitting TRBD2. There are 18 residues in the CDR3. CDR1 is DFQATT and CDR2 is SNEGSKA in the germline V gene (reference sequence). V lost 6 bases to trimming and J lost 2 bases; unmatched junction nucleotides: 18.

This clonotype has just a few counts. V usage is TRBV20-1 and J usage is TRBJ2-7, with TRBD2 as a possible D gene (5 bases). The CDR3 is 13 amino acids. Trimming cost V 3 bases and J 1 base, with 10 bases left between them. Germline V gives CDR1 DFQATT, CDR2 SNEGSKA (reference sequence). CDR3 amino acids: CSASGRLSYEQYF. DNA for the CDR3: TGCAGTGCTAGCGGGCGACTATCCTACGAGCAGTACTTC.

This clonotype has just a few counts. The V call is TRBV20-1, the J call TRBJ2-1; D ambiguous. Deletions cut 3 bases from V and 8 bases from J, with 11 bases between. Germline values: CDR1 DFQATT, CDR2 SNEGSKA (reference sequence). The CDR3 covers 12 residues. CDR3 sequence (DNA): TGCAGTGCTAGTCCCCAATCCGATGAGCAGTTCTTC. It is translated as CSASPQSDEQFF.

V is TRBV6-2 or TRBV6-3 and J is TRBJ2-2; 14 nucleotides agree with TRBD2. The CDR3 loop spans 20 amino acids. Germline assignment: CDR1 MNHEY and CDR2 SVGEGT. V dropped 2 bases and J dropped 4; count of bases not matched to a gene: 12. The CDR3 bases are TGTGCCAGCAGTTACCCCGCCGGGACTAGCGGGAGTTGGGGCACCGGGGAGCTGTTTTTT. Protein: CASSYPAGTSGSWGTGELFF.

This clonotype was recorded a few times. The chain uses TRBV11-2 and TRBJ2-1; D gene uncertain. Germline V CDR1 and CDR2: SGHAT, FQNNGV. The CDR3 has 14 residues. The V end was cut by 1 base, the J end by 3 bases, with 7 bases between. The CDR3 nucleotides read TGTGCCAGCAGCTTAGTAAAGGGCTACAATGAGCAGTTCTTC. It is translated as CASSLVKGYNEQFF.

The table lists this clonotype with many counts. The gene calls are TRBV5-1 and TRBJ2-1; 12 nucleotides align to TRBD2. V shed 4 bases and J 0 bases; nucleotides not matched to a gene: 14. Per the germline V gene, CDR1 is SGHRS and CDR2 is YFSETQ. This CDR3 contains 20 residues. The CDR3 spells CASSRLLRTSGTSSYNEQFF. The DNA of the CDR3 is TGCGCCAGCAGCCGCCTCCTGAGGACTAGCGGGACGAGCTCCTACAATGAGCAGTTCTTC.

The sample holds a few counts of this clonotype. V usage is TRBV10-3 and J usage is TRBJ2-2; D gene unclear. This CDR3 comprises 15 residues. V lost 4 bases and J lost 0, with 9 bases in between. Germline CDR1 and CDR2: ENHRY and SYGVKD. Here the CDR3 DNA reads TGTGCCATCAGTGTTGGATCCCCGAACACCGGGGAGCTGTTTTTT. It translates to CAISVGSPNTGELFF.

V and J are TRBV2 and TRBJ2-7, with D uncertain. Trimming removed 8 bases from V and 2 bases from J, with 10 bases in between. CDR3 length: 12 residues. CDR1 SNHLY and CDR2 FYNNEI come from the germline V gene. The CDR3 here is CASQPQAYEQYF. As DNA, the CDR3 is TGTGCCAGCCAGCCTCAAGCCTACGAGCAGTACTTC.